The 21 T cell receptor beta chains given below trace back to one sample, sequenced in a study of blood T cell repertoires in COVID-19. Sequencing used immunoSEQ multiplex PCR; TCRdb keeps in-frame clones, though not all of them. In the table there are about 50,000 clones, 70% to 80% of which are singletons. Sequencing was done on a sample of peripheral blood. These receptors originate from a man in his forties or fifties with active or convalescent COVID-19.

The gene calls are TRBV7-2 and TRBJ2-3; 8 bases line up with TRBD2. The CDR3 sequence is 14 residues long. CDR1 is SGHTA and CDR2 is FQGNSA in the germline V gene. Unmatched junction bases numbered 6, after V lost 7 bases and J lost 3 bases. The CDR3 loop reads CASTGGARTDTQYF. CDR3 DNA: TGTGCCAGCACCGGGGGGGCACGGACAGATACGCAGTATTTT.

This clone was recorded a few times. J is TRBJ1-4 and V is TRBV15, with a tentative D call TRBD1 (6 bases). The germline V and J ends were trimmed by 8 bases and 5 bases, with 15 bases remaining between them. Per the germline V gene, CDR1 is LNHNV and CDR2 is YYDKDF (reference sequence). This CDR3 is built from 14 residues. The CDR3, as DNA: TGTGCCACCGCAGGGGATTTGATGAATGAAAAACTGTTTTTT. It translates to CATAGDLMNEKLFF. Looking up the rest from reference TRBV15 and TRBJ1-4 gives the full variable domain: DAMVIQNPRYQVTQFGKPVTLSCSQTLNHNVMYWYQQKSSQAPKLLFHYYDKDFNNEADTPDNFQSRRPNTSFCFLDIRSPGLGDTAMYLCATAGDLMNEKLFFGSGTQLSVL.

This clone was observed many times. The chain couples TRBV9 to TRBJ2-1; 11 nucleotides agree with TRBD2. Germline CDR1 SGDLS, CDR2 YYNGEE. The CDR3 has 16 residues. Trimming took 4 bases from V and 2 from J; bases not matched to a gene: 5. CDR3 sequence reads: CASSPGLAGAYNEQFF. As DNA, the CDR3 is TGTGCCAGCAGCCCCGGACTAGCGGGCGCCTACAATGAGCAGTTCTTC.

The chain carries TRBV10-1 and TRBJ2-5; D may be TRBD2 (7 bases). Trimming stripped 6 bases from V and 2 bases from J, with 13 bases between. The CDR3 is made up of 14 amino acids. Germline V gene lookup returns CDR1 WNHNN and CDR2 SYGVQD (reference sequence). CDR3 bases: TGCGCCAGCAGCACCGGGGGGCGGCAAGAGACCCAGTACTTC. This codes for CASSTGGRQETQYF.

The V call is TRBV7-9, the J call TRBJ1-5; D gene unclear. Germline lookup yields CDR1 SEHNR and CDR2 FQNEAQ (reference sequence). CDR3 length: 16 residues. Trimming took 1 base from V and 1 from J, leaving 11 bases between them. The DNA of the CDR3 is TGTGCCAGCAGCTTAGTTCGATACGGGAGCAATCAGCCCCAGCATTTT. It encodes CASSLVRYGSNQPQHF.

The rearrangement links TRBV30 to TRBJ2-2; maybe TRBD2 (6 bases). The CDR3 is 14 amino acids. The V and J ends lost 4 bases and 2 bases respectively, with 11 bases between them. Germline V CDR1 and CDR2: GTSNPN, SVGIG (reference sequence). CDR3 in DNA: TGTGCCTGGAAGGAGGGGCTAAACACCGGGGAGCTGTTTTTT. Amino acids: CAWKEGLNTGELFF.

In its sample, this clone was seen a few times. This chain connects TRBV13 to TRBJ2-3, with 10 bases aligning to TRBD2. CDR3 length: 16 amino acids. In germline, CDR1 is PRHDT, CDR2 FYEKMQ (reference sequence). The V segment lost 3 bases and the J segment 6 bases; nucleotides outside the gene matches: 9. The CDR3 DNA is TGTGCCAGCAGCTTTCCTAGCGGGGGCACCCCGGATACGCAGTATTTT. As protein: CASSFPSGGTPDTQYF.

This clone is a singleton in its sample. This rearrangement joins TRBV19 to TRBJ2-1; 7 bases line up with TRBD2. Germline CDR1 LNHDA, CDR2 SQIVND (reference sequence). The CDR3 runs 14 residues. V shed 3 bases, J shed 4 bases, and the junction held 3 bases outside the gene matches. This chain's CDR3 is CASSIGGNYNEQFF. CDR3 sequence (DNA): TGTGCCAGTAGTATCGGGGGGAATTACAATGAGCAGTTCTTC.

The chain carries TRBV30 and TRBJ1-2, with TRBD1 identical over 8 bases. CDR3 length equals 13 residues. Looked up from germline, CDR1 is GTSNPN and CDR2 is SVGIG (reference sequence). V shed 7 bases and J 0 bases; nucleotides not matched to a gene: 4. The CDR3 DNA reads TGTGCCTTTGACAGGGGCTCTAACTATGGCTACACCTTC. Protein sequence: CAFDRGSNYGYTF.

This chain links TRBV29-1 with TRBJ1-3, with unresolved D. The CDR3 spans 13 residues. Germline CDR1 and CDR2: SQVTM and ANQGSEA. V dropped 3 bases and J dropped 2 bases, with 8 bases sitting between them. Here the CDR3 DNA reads TGCAGCGTTGACCTAGGAACTGGAAACACCATATATTTT. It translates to CSVDLGTGNTIYF.

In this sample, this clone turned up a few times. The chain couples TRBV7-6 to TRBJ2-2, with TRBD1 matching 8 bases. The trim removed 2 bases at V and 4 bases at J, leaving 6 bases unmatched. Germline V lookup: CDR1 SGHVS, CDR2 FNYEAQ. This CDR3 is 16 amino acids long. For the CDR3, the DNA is TGTGCCAGCAGCTTAATACCCGGGACAGGCACCGGGGAGCTGTTTTTT. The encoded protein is CASSLIPGTGTGELFF. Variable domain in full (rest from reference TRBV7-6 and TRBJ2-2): GAGVSQSPRYKVTKRGQDVALRCDPISGHVSLYWYRQALGQGPEFLTYFNYEAQQDKSGLPNDRFSAERPEGSISTLTIQRTEQRDSAMYRCASSLIPGTGTGELFFGEGSRLTVL.

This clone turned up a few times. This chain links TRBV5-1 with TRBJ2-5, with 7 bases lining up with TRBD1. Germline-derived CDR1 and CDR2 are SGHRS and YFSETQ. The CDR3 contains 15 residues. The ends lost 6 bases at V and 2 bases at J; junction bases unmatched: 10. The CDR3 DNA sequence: TGCGCCAGCACCACGACAGGGACCTCACAAGAGACCCAGTACTTC. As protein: CASTTTGTSQETQYF.

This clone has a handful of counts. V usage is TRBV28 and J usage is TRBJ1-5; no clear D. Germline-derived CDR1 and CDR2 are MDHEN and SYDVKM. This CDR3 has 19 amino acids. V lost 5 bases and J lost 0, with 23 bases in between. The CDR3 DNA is TGTGCCAGCAGTGACCTTCCAGGAACCGATATGTATAGCAATCAGCCCCAGCATTTT. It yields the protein CASSDLPGTDMYSNQPQHF.

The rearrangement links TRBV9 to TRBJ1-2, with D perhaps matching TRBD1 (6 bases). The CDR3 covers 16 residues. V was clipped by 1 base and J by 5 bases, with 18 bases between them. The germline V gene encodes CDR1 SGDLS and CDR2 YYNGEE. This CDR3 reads CASSVSGTLTPYGYTF. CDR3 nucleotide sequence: TGTGCCAGCAGCGTATCCGGGACACTTACTCCATATGGCTACACCTTC.

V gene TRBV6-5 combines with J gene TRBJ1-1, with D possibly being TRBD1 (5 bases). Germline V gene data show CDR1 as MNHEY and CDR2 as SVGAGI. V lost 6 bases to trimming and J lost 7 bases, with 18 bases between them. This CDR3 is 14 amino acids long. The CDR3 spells CASREEGEFGEAFF. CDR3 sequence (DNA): TGTGCCAGCAGAGAGGAAGGGGAATTCGGTGAAGCTTTCTTT.

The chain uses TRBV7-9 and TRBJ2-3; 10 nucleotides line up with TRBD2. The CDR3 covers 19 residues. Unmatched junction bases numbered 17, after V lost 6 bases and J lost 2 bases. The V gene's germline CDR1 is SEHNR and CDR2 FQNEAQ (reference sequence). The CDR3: CASSFTAGTSEGNTDTQYF. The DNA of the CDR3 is TGTGCCAGCAGTTTTACCGCCGGGACTAGCGAGGGGAACACAGATACGCAGTATTTT.

This chain's CDR3 is CASSTLGTGEGGYTF. CDR3 in DNA: TGTGCCAGCAGCACTCTGGGGACAGGGGAGGGTGGCTACACCTTC. The J gene is TRBJ1-2, the V gene TRBV9, with TRBD1 matching over 10 bases. V shed 4 bases and J 7 bases; nucleotides not matched to a gene: 10. This CDR3 has 15 amino acids. Germline V lookup: CDR1 SGDLS, CDR2 YYNGEE. Drawing the rest from reference TRBV9 and TRBJ1-2, the complete variable domain is DSGVTQTPKHLITATGQRVTLRCSPRSGDLSVYWYQQSLDQGLQFLIQYYNGEERAKGNILERFSAQQFPDLHSELNLSSLELGDSALYFCASSTLGTGEGGYTFGSGTRLTVV.

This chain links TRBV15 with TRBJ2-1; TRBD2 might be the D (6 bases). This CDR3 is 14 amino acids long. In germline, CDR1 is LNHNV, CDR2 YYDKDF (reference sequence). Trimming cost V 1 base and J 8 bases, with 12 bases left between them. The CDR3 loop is CATSRVGGRHEQFF. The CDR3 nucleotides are TGTGCCACCAGCAGAGTCGGGGGAAGGCATGAGCAGTTCTTC.

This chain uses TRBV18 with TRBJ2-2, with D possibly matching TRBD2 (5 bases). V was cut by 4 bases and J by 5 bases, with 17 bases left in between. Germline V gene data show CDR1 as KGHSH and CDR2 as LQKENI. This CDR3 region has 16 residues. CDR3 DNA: TGTGCCAGCTCACTTCGGGGTGAGGCGCGGACCGGGGAGCTGTTTTTT. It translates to CASSLRGEARTGELFF.

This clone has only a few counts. The chain's CDR3 is CASGGTRYNEQFF. The CDR3 region has the DNA TGTGCCAGCGGGGGGACTAGGTACAATGAGCAGTTCTTC. The chain joins TRBV2 to TRBJ2-1, with TRBD2 matching 8 bases. The ends lost 8 bases at V and 4 bases at J; junction bases unmatched: 4. From germline, CDR1 is SNHLY and CDR2 FYNNEI. This CDR3 is 13 amino acids long.

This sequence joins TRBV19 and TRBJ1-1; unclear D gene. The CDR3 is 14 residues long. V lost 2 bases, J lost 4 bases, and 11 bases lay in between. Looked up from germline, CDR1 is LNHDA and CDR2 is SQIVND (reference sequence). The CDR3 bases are TGTGCCAGTAGTATATGGGGAGATGGCACTGAAGCTTTCTTT. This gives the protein CASSIWGDGTEAFF.